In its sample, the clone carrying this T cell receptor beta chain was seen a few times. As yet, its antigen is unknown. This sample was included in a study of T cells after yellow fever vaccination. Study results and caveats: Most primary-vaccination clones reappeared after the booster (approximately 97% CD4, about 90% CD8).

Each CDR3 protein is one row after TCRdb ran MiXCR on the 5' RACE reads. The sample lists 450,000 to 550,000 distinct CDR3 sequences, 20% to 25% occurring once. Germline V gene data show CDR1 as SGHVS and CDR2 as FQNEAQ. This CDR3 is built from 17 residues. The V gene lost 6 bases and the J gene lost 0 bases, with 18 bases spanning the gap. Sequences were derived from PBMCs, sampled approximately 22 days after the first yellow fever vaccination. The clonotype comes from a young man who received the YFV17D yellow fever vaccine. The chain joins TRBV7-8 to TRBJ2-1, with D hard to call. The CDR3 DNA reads TGTGCCAGCAGGGGATCGAAACAGTCACGCTCCTACAATGAGCAGTTCTTC. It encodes CASRGSKQSRSYNEQFF.